This TCR beta chain was documented in a study of blood T cell repertoires in COVID-19. Turning to the study itself: Whether acute or convalescent, the COVID-19 samples came from the United States, Italy and Spain. T cells, B-cell-depleted T cells, or PBMCs provided the cDNA or gDNA that served as material.

Original processing methods: How many nucleated cells were present was estimated from reference gene primer amplification. Here immunoSEQ multiplex PCR was the method, and the copy in TCRdb shows in-frame clones only, minus some. Clonal size and the V and J genes are those of that table, whereas D and trimming came from the DNA. The sample shows around 200,000 clones, approximately 85% of them seen only once. This CDR3 has 14 residues. The V end was cut by 3 bases, the J end by 3 bases, with 11 bases between. CDR1 MNHEY and CDR2 SVGAGI come from the germline V gene. The receptor's source is a man aged 55 to 69 with acute or convalescent COVID-19. Sequences were obtained from peripheral blood. The rearrangement links TRBV6-5 to TRBJ1-1; no clear D gene. Here the CDR3 DNA reads TGTGCCAGCAGTTATTCTTCAGGATACACTGAAGCTTTCTTT. This encodes CASSYSSGYTEAFF.